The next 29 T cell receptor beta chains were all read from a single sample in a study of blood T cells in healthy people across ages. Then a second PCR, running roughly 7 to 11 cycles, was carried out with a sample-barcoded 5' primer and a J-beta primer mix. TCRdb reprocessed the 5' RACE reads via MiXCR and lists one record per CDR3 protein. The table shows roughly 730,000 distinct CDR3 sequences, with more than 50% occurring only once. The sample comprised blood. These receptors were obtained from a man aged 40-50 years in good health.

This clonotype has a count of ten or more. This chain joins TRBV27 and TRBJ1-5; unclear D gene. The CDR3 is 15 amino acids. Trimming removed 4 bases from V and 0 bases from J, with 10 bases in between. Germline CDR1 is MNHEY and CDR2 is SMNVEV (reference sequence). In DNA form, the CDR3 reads TGTGCCAGCAGTTATGGGCCCTATAGCAATCAGCCCCAGCATTTT. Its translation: CASSYGPYSNQPQHF.

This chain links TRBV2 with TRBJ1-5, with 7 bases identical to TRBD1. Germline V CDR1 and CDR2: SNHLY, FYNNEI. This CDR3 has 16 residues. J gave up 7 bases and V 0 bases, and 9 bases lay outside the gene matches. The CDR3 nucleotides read TGTGCCAGCAGTGAAGCGCATCCGGCAGGGGGACAGCCCCAGCATTTT. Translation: CASSEAHPAGGQPQHF.

The CDR3 sequence is CASSFSRGRRTDTQYF. The CDR3 bases are TGTGCCAGCAGTTTCTCCAGGGGGAGGCGAACAGATACGCAGTATTTT. The chain links TRBV12-3 or TRBV12-4 to TRBJ2-3; D may be TRBD1 (7 bases). V was cut by 3 bases and J by 3 bases, with 16 bases left in between. CDR3 size: 16 residues.

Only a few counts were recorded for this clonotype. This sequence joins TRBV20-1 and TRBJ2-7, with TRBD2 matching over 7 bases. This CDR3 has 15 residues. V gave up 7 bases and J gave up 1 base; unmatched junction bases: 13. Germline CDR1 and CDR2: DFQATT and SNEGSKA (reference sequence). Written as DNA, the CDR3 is TGCAGTGGCAGCGCGAGCGGGGTCAGATCCTACGAGCAGTACTTC. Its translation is CSGSASGVRSYEQYF.

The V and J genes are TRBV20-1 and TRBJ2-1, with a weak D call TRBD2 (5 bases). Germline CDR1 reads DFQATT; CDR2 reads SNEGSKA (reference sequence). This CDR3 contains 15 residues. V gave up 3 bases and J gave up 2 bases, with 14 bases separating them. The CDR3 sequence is CSASGGYRPYNEQFF. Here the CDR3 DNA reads TGCAGTGCTAGTGGAGGTTATAGACCCTACAATGAGCAGTTCTTC.

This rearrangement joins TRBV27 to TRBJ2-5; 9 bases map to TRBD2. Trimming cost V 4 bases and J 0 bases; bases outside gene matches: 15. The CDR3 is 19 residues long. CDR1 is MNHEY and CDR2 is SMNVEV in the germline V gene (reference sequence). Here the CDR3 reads CASSSRSRSSGGYQETQYF. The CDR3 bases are TGTGCCAGCAGTTCTCGCTCCCGCTCGAGCGGGGGGTACCAAGAGACCCAGTACTTC.

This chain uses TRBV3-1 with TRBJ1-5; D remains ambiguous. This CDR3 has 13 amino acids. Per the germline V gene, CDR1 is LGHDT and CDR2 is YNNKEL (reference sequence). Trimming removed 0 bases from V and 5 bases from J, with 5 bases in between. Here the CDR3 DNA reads TGTGCCAGCAGCCAAGAAAAAGATCAGCCCCAGCATTTT. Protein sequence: CASSQEKDQPQHF.

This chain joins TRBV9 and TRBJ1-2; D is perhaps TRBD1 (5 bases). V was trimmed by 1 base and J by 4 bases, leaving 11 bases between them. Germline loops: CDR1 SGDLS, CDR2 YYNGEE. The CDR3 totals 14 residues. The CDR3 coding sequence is TGTGCCAGCAGCGTAAACGGGGACCTCTATGGCTACACCTTC. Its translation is CASSVNGDLYGYTF.

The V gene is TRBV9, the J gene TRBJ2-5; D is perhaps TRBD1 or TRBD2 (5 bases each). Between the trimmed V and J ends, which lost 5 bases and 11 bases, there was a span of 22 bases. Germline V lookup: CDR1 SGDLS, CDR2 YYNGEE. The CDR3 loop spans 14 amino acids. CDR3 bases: TGTGCCAGCAGTCGACCCGGGACCCGAGAAGAGCAGTACTTC. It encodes CASSRPGTREEQYF.

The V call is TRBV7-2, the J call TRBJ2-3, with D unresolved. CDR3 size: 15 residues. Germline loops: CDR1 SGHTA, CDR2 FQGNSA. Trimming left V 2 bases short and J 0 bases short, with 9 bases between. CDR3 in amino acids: CASSLSHGSTDTQYF. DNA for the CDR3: TGTGCCAGCAGCTTAAGCCACGGGAGCACAGATACGCAGTATTTT.

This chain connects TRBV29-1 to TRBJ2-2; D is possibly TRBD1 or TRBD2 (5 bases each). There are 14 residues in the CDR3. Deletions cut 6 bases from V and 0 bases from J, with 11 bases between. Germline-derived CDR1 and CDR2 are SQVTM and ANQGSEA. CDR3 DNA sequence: TGCAGCGTCGAGGGGCGGACGAACACCGGGGAGCTGTTTTTT. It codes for CSVEGRTNTGELFF.

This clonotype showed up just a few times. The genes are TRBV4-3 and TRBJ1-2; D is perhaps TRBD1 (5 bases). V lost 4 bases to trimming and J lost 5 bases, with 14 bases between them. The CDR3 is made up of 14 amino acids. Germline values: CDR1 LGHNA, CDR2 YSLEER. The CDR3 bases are TGCGCCAGCAGCCCCACAGGTCCTGAATATGGCTACACCTTC. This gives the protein CASSPTGPEYGYTF.

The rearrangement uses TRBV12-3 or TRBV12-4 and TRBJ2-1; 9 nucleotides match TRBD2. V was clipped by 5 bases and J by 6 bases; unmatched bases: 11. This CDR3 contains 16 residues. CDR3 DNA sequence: TGTGCCAGCAGTGTTACGGCGGGAGGGGGTGGCAATGAGCAGTTCTTC. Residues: CASSVTAGGGGNEQFF.

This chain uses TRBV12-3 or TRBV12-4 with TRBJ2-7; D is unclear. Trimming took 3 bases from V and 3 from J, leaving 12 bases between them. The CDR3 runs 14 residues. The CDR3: CASSFPPQIYEQYF. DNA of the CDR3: TGTGCCAGCAGTTTTCCCCCCCAAATCTACGAGCAGTACTTC.

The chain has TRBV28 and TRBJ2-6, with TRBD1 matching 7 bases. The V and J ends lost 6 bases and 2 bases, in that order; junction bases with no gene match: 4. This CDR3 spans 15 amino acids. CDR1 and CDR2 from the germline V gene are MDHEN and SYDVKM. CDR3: CASSETGTGANVLTF. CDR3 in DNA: TGTGCCAGCAGCGAGACAGGGACTGGGGCCAACGTCCTGACTTTC.

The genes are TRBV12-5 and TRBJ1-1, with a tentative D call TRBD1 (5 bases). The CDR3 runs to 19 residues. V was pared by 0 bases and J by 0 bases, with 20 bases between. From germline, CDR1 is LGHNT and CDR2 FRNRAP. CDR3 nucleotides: TGTGCTAGTGGTTTGGTACTTACCCGGGATGGACACATGAACACTGAAGCTTTCTTT. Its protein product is CASGLVLTRDGHMNTEAFF.

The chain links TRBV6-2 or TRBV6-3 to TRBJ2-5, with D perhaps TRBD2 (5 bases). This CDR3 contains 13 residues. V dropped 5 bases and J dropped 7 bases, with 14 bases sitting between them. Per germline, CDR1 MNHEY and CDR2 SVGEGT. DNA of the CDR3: TGTGCCAGCAGTCAGTGGTTCCGGGGGACCCAGTACTTC. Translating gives CASSQWFRGTQYF.

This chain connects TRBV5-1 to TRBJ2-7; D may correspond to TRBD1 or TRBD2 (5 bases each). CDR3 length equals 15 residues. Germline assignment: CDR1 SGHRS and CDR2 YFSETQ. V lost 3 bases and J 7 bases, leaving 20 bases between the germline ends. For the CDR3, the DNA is TGCGCCAGCAGCTCTGACGGGACGGCGTACAATGAGCAGTACTTC. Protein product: CASSSDGTAYNEQYF.

The CDR3 protein is CASSQLLAEPSTDTQYF. The CDR3 region has the DNA TGTGCCAGCAGCCAACTCCTAGCCGAACCCAGCACAGATACGCAGTATTTT. The chain recombines TRBV4-2 with TRBJ2-3, with D possibly TRBD2 on 5 matching bases. CDR3 length: 17 residues. Trimming removed 2 bases at V and 0 bases at J, with 15 bases between. Germline values: CDR1 LGHNA, CDR2 YNFKEQ.

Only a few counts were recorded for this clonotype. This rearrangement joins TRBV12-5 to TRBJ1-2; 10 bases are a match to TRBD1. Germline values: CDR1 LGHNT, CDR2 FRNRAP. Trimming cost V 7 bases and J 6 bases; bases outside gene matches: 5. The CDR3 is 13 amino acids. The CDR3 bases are TGTGCTAGTGCCCTTGACAGGGGGCATGGCTACACCTTC. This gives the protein CASALDRGHGYTF.

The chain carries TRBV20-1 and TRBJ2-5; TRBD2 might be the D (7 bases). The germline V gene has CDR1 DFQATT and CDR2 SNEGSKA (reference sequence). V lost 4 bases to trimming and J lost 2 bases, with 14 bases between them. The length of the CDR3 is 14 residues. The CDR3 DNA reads TGCAGTGCTAATGGGGGGGGCGGTCAAGAGACCCAGTACTTC. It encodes CSANGGGGQETQYF.

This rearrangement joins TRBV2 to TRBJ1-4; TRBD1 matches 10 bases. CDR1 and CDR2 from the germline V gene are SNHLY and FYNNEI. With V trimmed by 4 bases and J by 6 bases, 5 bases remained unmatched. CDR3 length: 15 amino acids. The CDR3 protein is CASSVGGQGYEKLFF. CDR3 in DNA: TGTGCCAGCAGTGTGGGGGGACAGGGGTATGAAAAACTGTTTTTT.

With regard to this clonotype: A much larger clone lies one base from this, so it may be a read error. The CDR3 nucleotides read TGTGCCAGCAGACGGACAGGGAACTATGGCTACACCTTC. It is translated as CASRRTGNYGYTF. The rearrangement joins TRBV28 to TRBJ1-2, with 8 bases fitting TRBD1. Germline V lookup: CDR1 MDHEN, CDR2 SYDVKM. This CDR3 comprises 13 residues. V dropped 6 bases and J dropped 2; count of bases not matched to a gene: 2.

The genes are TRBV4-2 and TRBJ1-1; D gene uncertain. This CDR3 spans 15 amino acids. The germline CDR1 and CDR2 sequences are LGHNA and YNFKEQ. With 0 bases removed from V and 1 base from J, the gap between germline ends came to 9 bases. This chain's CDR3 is CASSQEGGRNTEAFF. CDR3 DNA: TGTGCCAGCAGCCAAGAGGGAGGGCGGAACACTGAAGCTTTCTTT.

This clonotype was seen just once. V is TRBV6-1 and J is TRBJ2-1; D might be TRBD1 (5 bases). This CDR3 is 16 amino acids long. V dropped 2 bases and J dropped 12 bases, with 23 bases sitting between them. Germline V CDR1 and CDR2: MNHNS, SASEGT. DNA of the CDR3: TGTGCCAGCAGTGAATGGTTGTCTATGTGGACATCGCGGCAGTTCTTC. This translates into CASSEWLSMWTSRQFF.

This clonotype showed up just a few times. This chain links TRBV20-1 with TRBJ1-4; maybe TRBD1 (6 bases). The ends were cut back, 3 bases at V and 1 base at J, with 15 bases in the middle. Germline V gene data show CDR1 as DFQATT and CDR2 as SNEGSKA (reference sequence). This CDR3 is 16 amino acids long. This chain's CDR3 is CSASPGGQRTNEKLFF. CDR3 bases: TGCAGTGCTAGCCCCGGGGGGCAGAGAACTAATGAAAAACTGTTTTTT.

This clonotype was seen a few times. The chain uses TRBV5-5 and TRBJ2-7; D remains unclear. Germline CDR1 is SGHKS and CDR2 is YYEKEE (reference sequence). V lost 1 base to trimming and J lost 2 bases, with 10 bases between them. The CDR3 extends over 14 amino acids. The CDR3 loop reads CASSLLGLPYEQYF. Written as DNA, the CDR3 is TGTGCCAGCAGCTTGCTGGGTCTCCCCTACGAGCAGTACTTC. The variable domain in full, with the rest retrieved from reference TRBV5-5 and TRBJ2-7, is DAGVTQSPTHLIKTRGQQVTLRCSPISGHKSVSWYQQVLGQGPQFIFQYYEKEERGRGNFPDRFSARQFPNYSSELNVNALLLGDSALYLCASSLLGLPYEQYFGPGTRLTVT.

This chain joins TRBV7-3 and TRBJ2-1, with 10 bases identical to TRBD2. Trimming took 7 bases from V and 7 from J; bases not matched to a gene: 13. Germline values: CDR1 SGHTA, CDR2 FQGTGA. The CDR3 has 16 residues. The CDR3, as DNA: TGTGCCAGCACCAGGGTCAGCGGGAGGGCCATGAATGAGCAGTTCTTC. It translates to CASTRVSGRAMNEQFF.

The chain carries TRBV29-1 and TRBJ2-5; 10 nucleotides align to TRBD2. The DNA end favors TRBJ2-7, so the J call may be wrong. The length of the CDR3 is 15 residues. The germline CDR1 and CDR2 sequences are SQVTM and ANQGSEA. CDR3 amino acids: CSVDVASGSIYEQYF. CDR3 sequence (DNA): TGCAGCGTTGATGTGGCTAGCGGGAGTATCTACGAGCAGTACTTC.